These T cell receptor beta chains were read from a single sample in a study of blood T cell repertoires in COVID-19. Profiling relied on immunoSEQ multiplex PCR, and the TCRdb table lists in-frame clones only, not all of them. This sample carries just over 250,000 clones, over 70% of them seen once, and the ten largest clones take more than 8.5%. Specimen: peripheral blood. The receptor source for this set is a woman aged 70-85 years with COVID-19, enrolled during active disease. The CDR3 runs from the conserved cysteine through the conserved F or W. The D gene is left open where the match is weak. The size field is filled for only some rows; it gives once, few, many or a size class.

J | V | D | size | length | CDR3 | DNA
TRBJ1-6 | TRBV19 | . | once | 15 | CASSIEWGQNSPLHF | TGTGCCAGTAGTATAGAGTGGGGCCAGAATTCACCCCTCCACTTT
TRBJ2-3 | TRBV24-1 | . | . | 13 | CATSAQVTDTQYF | TGTGCCACCAGTGCGCAGGTCACAGATACGCAGTATTTT
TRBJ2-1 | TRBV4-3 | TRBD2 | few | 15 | CASSRTSGLYNEQFF | TGCGCCAGCAGCCGCACTAGCGGCCTTTACAATGAGCAGTTCTTC
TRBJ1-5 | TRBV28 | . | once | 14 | CASTSGLFDQPQHF | TGTGCCAGCACCTCGGGACTCTTCGATCAGCCCCAGCATTTT
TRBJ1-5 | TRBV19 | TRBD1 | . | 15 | CASKDSGQGFLAQHF | TGTGCCAGTAAGGATTCGGGACAGGGTTTTTTAGCCCAGCATTTT
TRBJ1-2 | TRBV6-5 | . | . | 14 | CASSYSAANYGYTF | TGTGCCAGCAGTTACTCTGCAGCTAACTATGGCTACACCTTC
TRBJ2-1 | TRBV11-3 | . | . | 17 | CASSPPGTGSSYNEQFF | TGTGCCAGCAGCCCCCCCGGAACCGGGAGCTCCTACAATGAGCAGTTCTTC
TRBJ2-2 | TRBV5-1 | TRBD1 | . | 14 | CASSLGDRVRELFF | TGCGCCAGCAGCTTGGGGGACAGGGTCCGGGAGCTGTTTTTT
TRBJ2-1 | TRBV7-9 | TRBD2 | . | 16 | CASSLRTSGRHNEQFF | TGTGCCAGCAGCTTAAGGACTAGCGGGAGGCACAATGAGCAGTTCTTC
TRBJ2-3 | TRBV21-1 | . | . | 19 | CASSKDRGLAGSSTDTQYF | TGTGCCAGCAGCAAAGACCGAGGACTAGCGGGATCTAGCACAGATACGCAGTATTTT
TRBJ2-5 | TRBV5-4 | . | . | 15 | CASSLARGAQETQYF | TGTGCCAGCAGCTTGGCTCGTGGGGCACAAGAGACCCAGTACTTC
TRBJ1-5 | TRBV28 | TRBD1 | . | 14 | CASTQGAGDQPQHF | TGTGCCAGCACTCAGGGGGCGGGGGATCAGCCCCAGCATTTT
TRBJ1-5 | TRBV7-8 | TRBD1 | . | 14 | CASSSDRGGQPQHF | TGTGCCAGCAGCTCGGACAGGGGTGGTCAGCCCCAGCATTTT
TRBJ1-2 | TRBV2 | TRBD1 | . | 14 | CASRPTGMGYGYTF | TGTGCCAGCAGGCCGACAGGGATGGGCTATGGCTACACCTTC
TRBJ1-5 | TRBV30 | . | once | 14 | CAWNKQGPNQPQHF | TGTGCCTGGAACAAACAGGGCCCCAATCAGCCCCAGCATTTT
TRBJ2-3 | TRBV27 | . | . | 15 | CASRGARPKPDTQYF | TGTGCCAGCAGGGGTGCTAGGCCGAAACCAGATACGCAGTATTTT